This entry concerns a single T cell receptor (beta chain). The antigen is unknown. The sample comes from a study of regulatory T cells in long-lasting Graves disease. Regarding the study as a whole: There were preferences for TRBV28, TRBJ1-2 and TRBJ2-5 in persistent disease.

The CDR3 extends over 13 amino acids. CDR1 and CDR2 from the germline V gene are MNHNS and SASEGT. Indicated time point: newly diagnosed GD, antithyroid drugs for less than 3 months. Extracted PBMC RNA gave rise to the TCR library. Peripheral blood, around 9.9 milliliters per patient, was collected in EDTA tubes. Building the TCR beta libraries relied on iRepertoire HTBI primers, and CDR3 regions underwent Arm-PCR. TCRdb analysed the multiplex PCR reads with MiXCR anew, one entry per CDR3 protein. The profile shows 450,000 to 500,000 distinct CDR3 sequences, around 15% of them singletons. The sample also formed part of further work on T cells in Graves' hyperthyroidism and ophthalmopathy.

Sequenced here: peripheral blood mononuclear cells (PBMCs), sampled at new diagnosis, from a patient treated with antithyroid drugs. V and J are TRBV6-1 and TRBJ2-1, with D perhaps TRBD1 (5 bases). The closer fit of TRBJ2-5 to the DNA end suggests the J call may be wrong. The clonotype was recovered from a man aged 35 to 55 with Graves disease. In DNA form, the CDR3 reads TGTGCCAGCAGTAGTCAGGGCCAAGAGACCCAGTACTTC. Translated: CASSSQGQETQYF.